These 25 T cell receptor beta chains were sequenced from one sample in a study of T cell changes during pregnancy in multiple sclerosis. Sequencing used immunoSEQ multiplex PCR; TCRdb keeps in-frame clones, though not all of them. The sample contains some 63,000 clones, roughly nine tenths of which appear only once. The sequencing here drew on peripheral blood, taken before pregnancy. These receptors originate from a female donor with multiple sclerosis, enrolled in a pregnancy study.

The chain has TRBV7-2 and TRBJ2-3, with a tentative D call TRBD2 (7 bases). Germline loops: CDR1 SGHTA, CDR2 FQGNSA. Trimming removed 3 bases from V and 1 base from J, with 8 bases in between. This CDR3 is 14 amino acids long. In DNA, the CDR3 is TGTGCCAGCAGCTTCGGGGGGCGCACAGATACGCAGTATTTT. Translated: CASSFGGRTDTQYF.

The CDR3 region is CASGFTSGGASGTGELFF. DNA for the CDR3: TGTGCTAGTGGTTTTACTAGCGGTGGGGCCTCGGGCACCGGGGAGCTGTTTTTT. The chain links TRBV12-5 to TRBJ2-2, with 8 bases aligning to TRBD2. With V trimmed by 3 bases and J by 4 bases, 13 bases remained unmatched. Germline V CDR1 and CDR2: LGHNT, FRNRAP. This CDR3 comprises 18 residues.

This clone was picked up one time. The chain carries TRBV5-6 and TRBJ2-6, with D possibly being TRBD2 (7 bases). The CDR3 spans 16 residues. V gave up 1 base and J gave up 4 bases, with 12 bases separating them. The germline V gene encodes CDR1 SGHDT and CDR2 YYEEEE. CDR3 coding DNA: TGTGCCAGCAGCTTGTGGGGGGGCAGGGGGGCCAACGTCCTGACTTTC. It codes for CASSLWGGRGANVLTF.

This clone was detected only a few times. The chain recombines TRBV20-1 with TRBJ1-1; D call uncertain. This CDR3 is 11 amino acids long. CDR1 and CDR2 from the germline V gene are DFQATT and SNEGSKA (reference sequence). Trimming removed 6 bases at V and 5 bases at J, with 10 bases between. The CDR3 DNA reads as TGCAGTGCCCTCAAGGAGACTGAAGCTTTCTTT. Its protein product is CSALKETEAFF.

The chain combines TRBV27 with TRBJ2-5; the D is unclear. V lost 0 bases, J lost 0 bases, and 5 bases lay in between. The CDR3 length is 14 residues. Germline lookup yields CDR1 MNHEY and CDR2 SMNVEV (reference sequence). The CDR3 DNA reads TGTGCCAGCAGTTTATCGAGCTACCAAGAGACCCAGTACTTC. This sequence encodes CASSLSSYQETQYF.

V and J are TRBV5-1 and TRBJ1-4; perhaps TRBD1 as D (6 bases). Germline CDR1 reads SGHRS; CDR2 reads YFSETQ. CDR3 length: 15 residues. Trimming removed 3 bases at V and 0 bases at J, with 9 bases between. The CDR3 sequence is CASSSGHATNEKLFF. CDR3 in DNA: TGCGCCAGCAGCTCGGGACATGCAACTAATGAAAAACTGTTTTTT.

The chain has TRBV18 and TRBJ1-2; 7 bases fit TRBD1. V lost 5 bases, J lost 3 bases, and 3 bases stayed unmatched. Looked up from germline, CDR1 is KGHSH and CDR2 is LQKENI. The CDR3 consists of 13 residues. The CDR3: CASSTGVDYGYTF. In nucleotides, the CDR3 is TGTGCCAGCTCAACAGGGGTGGACTATGGCTACACCTTC.

This clone occurred once. The rearrangement joins TRBV18 to TRBJ1-1; D might be TRBD1 (5 bases). The CDR3 is made up of 13 amino acids. The V end was cut by 6 bases, the J end by 7 bases, with 15 bases between. Germline CDR1 is KGHSH and CDR2 is LQKENI. The CDR3 here is CASSKGLQVEAFF. The CDR3 bases are TGTGCCAGCTCCAAGGGGCTGCAAGTTGAAGCTTTCTTT.

The J gene is TRBJ2-7, the V gene TRBV13; TRBD1 matches 12 bases. Germline CDR1 PRHDT, CDR2 FYEKMQ (reference sequence). The CDR3 loop spans 16 amino acids. V was pared by 5 bases and J by 0 bases, with 5 bases of the junction left unmatched. The CDR3 region is CASSGPGQGASYEQYF. The CDR3 DNA follows: TGTGCCAGCAGCGGGCCGGGACAGGGGGCCTCCTACGAGCAGTACTTC.

V and J are TRBV9 and TRBJ1-2; the D is unclear. CDR1 is SGDLS, CDR2 YYNGEE, per germline. V was cut by 0 bases and J by 7 bases, with 13 bases left in between. The CDR3 consists of 14 residues. CDR3 DNA: TGTGCCAGCAGCGTAGATCTCTTAACTAGTGGCTACACCTTC. The encoded protein is CASSVDLLTSGYTF.

The chain joins TRBV18 to TRBJ2-3; D not certain. The CDR3 runs 14 residues. Germline V gives CDR1 KGHSH, CDR2 LQKENI. V lost 1 base to trimming and J lost 1 base, with 6 bases between them. Written as DNA, the CDR3 is TGTGCCAGCTCACCACTATCCGGCACAGATACGCAGTATTTT. This codes for CASSPLSGTDTQYF.

The chain recombines TRBV19 with TRBJ1-1; tentatively, D is TRBD1 (6 bases). V was cut by 3 bases and J by 0 bases, with 20 bases left in between. Germline V gives CDR1 LNHDA, CDR2 SQIVND (reference sequence). CDR3 size: 18 residues. The CDR3 here is CASSMGTHYRAVNTEAFF. CDR3 in DNA: TGTGCCAGTAGTATGGGGACACATTACAGGGCAGTGAACACTGAAGCTTTCTTT.

V usage is TRBV6-1 and J usage is TRBJ2-7; D is possibly TRBD1 (5 bases). CDR1 is MNHNS and CDR2 is SASEGT in the germline V gene. This CDR3 contains 15 residues. V was pared by 1 base and J by 0 bases, with 10 bases between. Written as DNA, the CDR3 is TGTGCCAGCAGTGAAGTTCCAGGGCTCTCCTACGAGCAGTACTTC. It encodes CASSEVPGLSYEQYF.

Only one count was recorded for this clone. The chain has TRBV18 and TRBJ2-2, with 7 nucleotides matching TRBD1. The CDR3 is made up of 17 amino acids. J lost 0 bases, V lost 0 bases, and 4 bases had no gene match. Germline CDR1 KGHSH, CDR2 LQKENI. CDR3 loop: CASSPPVTGSNTGELFF. CDR3 nucleotide sequence: TGTGCCAGCTCACCACCGGTGACAGGGTCGAACACCGGGGAGCTGTTTTTT.

The chain has TRBV9 and TRBJ2-3; TRBD2 agrees at 9 bases. The CDR3 spans 15 residues. The J segment lost 6 bases and the V segment lost 2 bases, leaving 7 bases of the junction unmatched. Germline assignment: CDR1 SGDLS and CDR2 YYNGEE. The DNA of the CDR3 is TGTGCCAGCAGCGTCGGGCGGGGGGGCCCGGATACGCAGTATTTT. It encodes CASSVGRGGPDTQYF.

This chain connects TRBV19 to TRBJ2-5, with 7 bases fitting TRBD2. Unmatched junction bases numbered 11, after V lost 5 bases and J lost 5 bases. Germline-derived CDR1 and CDR2 are LNHDA and SQIVND (reference sequence). This CDR3 spans 15 amino acids. CDR3 protein: CASSPKYGLVETQYF. CDR3 DNA sequence: TGTGCCAGTAGTCCAAAATACGGACTAGTTGAGACCCAGTACTTC. Full variable domain (remainder filled in from reference TRBV19 and TRBJ2-5): DGGITQSPKYLFRKEGQNVTLSCEQNLNHDAMYWYRQDPGQGLRLIYYSQIVNDFQKGDIAEGYSVSREKKESFPLTVTSAQKNPTAFYLCASSPKYGLVETQYFGPGTRLLVL.

V and J are TRBV9 and TRBJ1-1; TRBD1 might be the D (6 bases). Trimming removed 0 bases at V and 5 bases at J, with 14 bases between. In germline, CDR1 is SGDLS, CDR2 YYNGEE. CDR3 length: 15 amino acids. The CDR3 loop is CASSVAEGGATEAFF. The CDR3 DNA is TGTGCCAGCAGCGTAGCGGAGGGGGGGGCTACTGAAGCTTTCTTT. Full variable domain (rest looked up from reference TRBV9 and TRBJ1-1): DSGVTQTPKHLITATGQRVTLRCSPRSGDLSVYWYQQSLDQGLQFLIQYYNGEERAKGNILERFSAQQFPDLHSELNLSSLELGDSALYFCASSVAEGGATEAFFGQGTRLTVV.

The V call is TRBV10-3, the J call TRBJ2-3; D is possibly TRBD2 (6 bases). Trimming stripped 0 bases from V and 4 bases from J, with 14 bases between. Germline V CDR1 and CDR2: ENHRY, SYGVKD. The CDR3 consists of 16 residues. The CDR3 spells CAISESGGNGPDTQYF. The CDR3 DNA reads TGTGCCATCAGTGAGTCTGGAGGGAATGGCCCAGATACGCAGTATTTT.

This chain uses TRBV7-8 with TRBJ2-3, with TRBD1 as a possible D gene (6 bases). V gave up 5 bases and J gave up 2 bases, with 11 bases separating them. Germline V gene sequence: CDR1 SGHVS, CDR2 FQNEAQ. The CDR3 loop spans 14 amino acids. CDR3 sequence (DNA): TGTGCCAGCAGCCGGACAGAGCTCACAGATACGCAGTATTTT. Its protein product is CASSRTELTDTQYF.

The rearrangement links TRBV7-2 to TRBJ2-7, with 7 positions matching TRBD1. V trimming: 5 bases; J trimming: 7 bases; junction bases outside the gene matches: 11. Per the germline V gene, CDR1 is SGHTA and CDR2 is FQGNSA. The CDR3 is 14 residues long. CDR3 in DNA: TGTGCCAGCAGCCCTGGGACAGTGCGTGGTGAGCAGTACTTC. Protein: CASSPGTVRGEQYF.

The chain carries TRBV23-1 and TRBJ2-7; perhaps TRBD2 as D (6 bases). TRBV23-1 qualifies as an ORF whose function is uncertain. The V and J ends lost 1 base and 2 bases respectively, with 15 bases between them. The CDR3 runs to 16 residues. CDR3 sequence: CASSQLPGGYPYEQYF. For the CDR3, the DNA is TGCGCCAGCAGTCAATTGCCCGGGGGTTACCCCTACGAGCAGTACTTC.

The rearrangement joins TRBV25-1 to TRBJ1-2; D call uncertain. This CDR3 region has 12 residues. Trimming cost V 5 bases and J 2 bases, with 6 bases left between them. CDR1 is MGHDK and CDR2 is SYGVNS in the germline V gene. CDR3 in amino acids: CASSSLNYGYTF. The CDR3 DNA follows: TGTGCCAGCAGTTCTCTAAACTATGGCTACACCTTC.

The CDR3 nucleotides are TGTGCCAGCAGCCGTTGGACAGGCAAGAACACTGAAGCTTTCTTT. Residues: CASSRWTGKNTEAFF. This sequence joins TRBV5-6 and TRBJ1-1; 7 bases fit TRBD1. The germline V gene has CDR1 SGHDT and CDR2 YYEEEE. The trim removed 4 bases at V and 1 base at J, leaving 7 bases unmatched. The CDR3 is made up of 15 amino acids.

This chain uses TRBV11-3 with TRBJ2-3, with TRBD2 matching over 13 bases. V lost 1 base to trimming and J lost 5 bases; unmatched junction nucleotides: 6. There are 17 residues in the CDR3. The germline V gene encodes CDR1 SGHNT and CDR2 YENEEA. The CDR3 sequence: CASSLGTSGGAQDTQYF. DNA for the CDR3: TGTGCCAGCAGCTTAGGTACTAGCGGGGGGGCCCAAGATACGCAGTATTTT.

This clone was picked up one time. The chain links TRBV15 to TRBJ2-1; 7 bases align to TRBD1. Germline CDR1 LNHNV, CDR2 YYDKDF (reference sequence). This CDR3 comprises 15 residues. The J segment lost 9 bases and the V segment lost 0 bases, leaving 8 bases of the junction unmatched. The CDR3 sequence is CATSRDRGSSSEQFF. CDR3 coding DNA: TGTGCCACCAGCAGAGACAGGGGGAGCTCGTCTGAGCAGTTCTTC.